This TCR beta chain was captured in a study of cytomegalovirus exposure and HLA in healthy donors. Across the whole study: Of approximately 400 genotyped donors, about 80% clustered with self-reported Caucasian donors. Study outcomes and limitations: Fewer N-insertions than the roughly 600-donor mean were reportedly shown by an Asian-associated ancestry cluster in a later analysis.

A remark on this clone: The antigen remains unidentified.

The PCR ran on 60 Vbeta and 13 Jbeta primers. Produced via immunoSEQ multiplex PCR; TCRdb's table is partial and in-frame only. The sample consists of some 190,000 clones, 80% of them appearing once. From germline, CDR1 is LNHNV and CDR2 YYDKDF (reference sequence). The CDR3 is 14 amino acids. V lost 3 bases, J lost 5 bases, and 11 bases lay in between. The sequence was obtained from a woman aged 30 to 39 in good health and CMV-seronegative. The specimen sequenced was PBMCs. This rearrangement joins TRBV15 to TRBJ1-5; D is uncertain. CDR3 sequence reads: CATSSKSRDQPQHF. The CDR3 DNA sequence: TGTGCCACCAGCAGTAAGAGTCGGGATCAGCCCCAGCATTTT.